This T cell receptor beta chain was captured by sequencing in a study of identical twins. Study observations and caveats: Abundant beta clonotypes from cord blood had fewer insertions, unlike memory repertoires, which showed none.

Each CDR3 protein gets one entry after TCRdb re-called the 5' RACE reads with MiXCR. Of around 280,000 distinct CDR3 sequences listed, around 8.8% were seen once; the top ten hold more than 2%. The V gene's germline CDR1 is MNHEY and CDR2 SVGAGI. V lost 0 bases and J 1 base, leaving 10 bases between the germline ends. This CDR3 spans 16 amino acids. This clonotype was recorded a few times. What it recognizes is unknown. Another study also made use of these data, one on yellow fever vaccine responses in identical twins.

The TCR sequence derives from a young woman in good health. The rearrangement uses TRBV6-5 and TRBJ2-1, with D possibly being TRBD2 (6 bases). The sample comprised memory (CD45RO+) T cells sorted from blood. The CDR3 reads CASSYSAGLSYNEQFF. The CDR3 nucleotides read TGTGCCAGCAGTTACTCGGCGGGGTTGTCCTACAATGAGCAGTTCTTC.